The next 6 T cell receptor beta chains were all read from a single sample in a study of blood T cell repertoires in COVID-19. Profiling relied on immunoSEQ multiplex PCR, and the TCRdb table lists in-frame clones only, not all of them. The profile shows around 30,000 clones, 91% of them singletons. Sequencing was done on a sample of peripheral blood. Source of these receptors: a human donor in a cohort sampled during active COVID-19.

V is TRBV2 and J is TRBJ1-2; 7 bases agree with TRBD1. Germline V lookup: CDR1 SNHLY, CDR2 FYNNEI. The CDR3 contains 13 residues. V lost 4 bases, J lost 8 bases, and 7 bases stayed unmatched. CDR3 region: CASSGQGSGGYTF. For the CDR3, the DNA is TGTGCCAGCAGTGGACAGGGTTCAGGCGGCTACACCTTC.

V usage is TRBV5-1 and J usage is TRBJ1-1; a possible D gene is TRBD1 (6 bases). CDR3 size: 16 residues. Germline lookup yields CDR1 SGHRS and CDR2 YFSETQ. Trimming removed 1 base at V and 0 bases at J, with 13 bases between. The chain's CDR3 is CASSLSGYRVNTEAFF. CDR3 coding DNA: TGCGCCAGCAGCTTGTCGGGATACAGGGTGAACACTGAAGCTTTCTTT. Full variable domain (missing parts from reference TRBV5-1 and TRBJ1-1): KAGVTQTPRYLIKTRGQQVTLSCSPISGHRSVSWYQQTPGQGLQFLFEYFSETQRNKGNFPGRFSGRQFSNSRSEMNVSTLELGDSALYLCASSLSGYRVNTEAFFGQGTRLTVV.

The chain's CDR3 is CASSLGQGQAQPQHF. As DNA, the CDR3 is TGTGCCAGCAGCTTGGGACAGGGTCAGGCTCAGCCCCAGCATTTT. The chain links TRBV5-8 to TRBJ1-5; TRBD1 aligns across 7 bases. The CDR3 length is 15 residues. Germline V CDR1 and CDR2: SGHTS, YDEGEE. V lost 0 bases and J lost 6; bases outside the gene matches: 6.

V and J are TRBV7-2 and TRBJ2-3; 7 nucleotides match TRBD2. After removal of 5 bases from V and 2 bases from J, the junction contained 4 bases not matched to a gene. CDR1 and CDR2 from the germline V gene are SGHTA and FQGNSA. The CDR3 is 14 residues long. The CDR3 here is CASSRDYSTDTQYF. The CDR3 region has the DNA TGTGCCAGCAGCCGGGACTATTCCACAGATACGCAGTATTTT.

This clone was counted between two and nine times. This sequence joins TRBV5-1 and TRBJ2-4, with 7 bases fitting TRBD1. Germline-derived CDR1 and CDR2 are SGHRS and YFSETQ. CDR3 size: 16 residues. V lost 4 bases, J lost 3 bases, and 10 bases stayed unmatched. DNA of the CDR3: TGCGCCAGCAGCCAGATGCAGGGGGTGAGCAAAAACATTCAGTACTTC. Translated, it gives CASSQMQGVSKNIQYF.

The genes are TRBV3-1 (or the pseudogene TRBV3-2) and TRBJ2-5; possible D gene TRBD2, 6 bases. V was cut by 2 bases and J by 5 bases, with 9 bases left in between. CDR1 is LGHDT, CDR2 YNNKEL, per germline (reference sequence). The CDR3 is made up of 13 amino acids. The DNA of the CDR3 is TGTGCCAGCAGCCAAACTAGCCGCGAGACCCAGTACTTC. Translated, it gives CASSQTSRETQYF.